A single sample gave rise to the 32 T cell receptor beta chains below, sequenced in a study of T cell repertoires in cytomegalovirus infection. Their target antigens are unknown. MiXCR, run by TCRdb on the reads, gives a single entry per CDR3 protein. The sample records roughly 570,000 distinct CDR3 sequences, around 40% being singletons. The sample in question was cultured PBMCs, obtained from culture after CMV antigen stimulation. The receptors were sampled from a human donor in good health (CMV status not recorded). Some clones in this sample may be carry-over from other donors' samples.

This clonotype was detected a few times. CDR3 sequence: CASTTSGWYEQYF. CDR3 sequence (DNA): TGTGCCAGCACCACTAGCGGGTGGTACGAGCAGTACTTC. The rearrangement links TRBV12-3 or TRBV12-4 to TRBJ2-7; 9 bases are a match to TRBD2. V gave up 7 bases and J gave up 4 bases; unmatched junction bases: 5. This CDR3 spans 13 amino acids.

This chain uses TRBV5-4 with TRBJ2-3; no firm D call. This CDR3 is built from 16 residues. Germline V gene sequence: CDR1 SGHNT, CDR2 YYREEE (reference sequence). V gave up 3 bases and J gave up 4 bases, with 18 bases separating them. The CDR3 DNA is TGTGCCAGCAGCTACGCCGGTCCGACACGACCAGATACGCAGTATTTT. Translation: CASSYAGPTRPDTQYF.

The chain recombines TRBV11-1 with TRBJ1-2; D is uncertain. Trimming removed 5 bases at V and 7 bases at J, with 14 bases between. Germline V CDR1 and CDR2: SGHAT, FQDESV (reference sequence). This CDR3 is 13 amino acids long. The CDR3 sequence is CASSPDAGSGYTF. DNA of the CDR3: TGTGCCAGCAGCCCAGACGCGGGGTCTGGCTACACCTTC.

V gene TRBV7-6 combines with J gene TRBJ1-1, with D unresolved. The CDR3 length is 13 residues. Trimming removed 5 bases from V and 4 bases from J, with 11 bases in between. Germline V lookup: CDR1 SGHVS, CDR2 FNYEAQ. The CDR3 loop reads CASSPGRGTEAFF. In nucleotides, the CDR3 is TGTGCCAGCAGCCCCGGACGGGGCACTGAAGCTTTCTTT.

The chain is built from TRBV20-1 and TRBJ2-1; 10 positions match TRBD2. Per the germline V gene, CDR1 is DFQATT and CDR2 is SNEGSKA (reference sequence). The CDR3 has 19 amino acids. With V trimmed by 0 bases and J by 2 bases, 13 bases remained unmatched. The CDR3 loop reads CSAREWPVAGGFTYNEQFF. CDR3 nucleotides: TGCAGTGCTAGAGAATGGCCAGTAGCGGGAGGTTTCACCTACAATGAGCAGTTCTTC.

There are many counts of this clonotype. V usage is TRBV7-7 and J usage is TRBJ2-7; TRBD2 matches 9 bases. Germline V gene data show CDR1 as SSHAT and CDR2 as FNYEAQ (reference sequence). Trimming at V came to 3 bases and at J to 2 bases, leaving 11 bases not matched to a gene. The CDR3 is made up of 17 amino acids. CDR3: CASSFGTSGRTTYEQYF. The CDR3 DNA is TGTGCCAGCAGCTTTGGAACTAGCGGGCGTACTACCTACGAGCAGTACTTC. The full variable domain, in which reference TRBV7-7 and TRBJ2-7 provide the parts outside the CDR3, is GAGVSQSPRYKVTKRGQDVTLRCDPISSHATLYWYQQALGQGPEFLTYFNYEAQPDKSGLPSDRFSAERPEGSISTLTIQRTEQRDSAMYRCASSFGTSGRTTYEQYFGPGTRLTVT.

This clonotype has at least ten counts. The chain links TRBV28 to TRBJ2-7; D is possibly TRBD2 (6 bases). There are 15 residues in the CDR3. Per germline, CDR1 MDHEN and CDR2 SYDVKM. V was pared by 6 bases and J by 0 bases, with 15 bases between. DNA of the CDR3: TGTGCCAGCAGACTAGCACCAGAGAGCTCCTACGAGCAGTACTTC. This codes for CASRLAPESSYEQYF.

This clonotype was found a few times. The chain combines TRBV4-1 with TRBJ2-4; D is unresolved. V was shortened by 2 bases and J by 0 bases, with 8 bases between the two germline ends. The CDR3 totals 15 residues. Germline V gene lookup returns CDR1 MGHRA and CDR2 YSYEKL. CDR3 coding DNA: TGCGCCAGCAGCCAATTTTACCTAGCCAAAAACATTCAGTACTTC. Amino acids: CASSQFYLAKNIQYF.

This sequence joins TRBV20-1 and TRBJ2-1, with TRBD2 matching over 8 bases. Germline loops: CDR1 DFQATT, CDR2 SNEGSKA (reference sequence). J gave up 7 bases and V 3 bases, and 11 bases lay outside the gene matches. This CDR3 is built from 15 residues. The CDR3 coding sequence is TGCAGTGCTAGGGATATGCGGCGGGGGGCGAATGAGCAGTTCTTC. This encodes CSARDMRRGANEQFF.

This clonotype showed up just a few times. V and J are TRBV5-1 and TRBJ2-7; D is perhaps TRBD1 or TRBD2 (5 bases each). Trimming stripped 8 bases from V and 2 bases from J, with 17 bases between. The V gene's germline CDR1 is SGHRS and CDR2 YFSETQ. CDR3 length: 14 amino acids. The CDR3, as DNA: TGCGCCAGTTGGACCGGGCAGGGACCCTACGAGCAGTACTTC. Amino acid sequence: CASWTGQGPYEQYF.

This clonotype was observed a few times. V and J are TRBV6-5 and TRBJ2-5; D might be TRBD1 (6 bases). The V end lost 6 bases, the J end lost 3 bases, and 14 bases lay between the germline ends. Germline CDR1 MNHEY, CDR2 SVGAGI. This CDR3 has 14 residues. The CDR3 DNA is TGTGCCAGCAGCCCAAGGGGGTTGGAAGAGACCCAGTACTTC. Protein product: CASSPRGLEETQYF.

This chain joins TRBV20-1 and TRBJ2-7; 9 positions agree with TRBD2. Losses at the gene ends were 2 bases for V and 4 bases for J; bases not matched to a gene: 3. The germline V gene encodes CDR1 DFQATT and CDR2 SNEGSKA (reference sequence). The CDR3 is made up of 13 amino acids. CDR3 nucleotide sequence: TGCAGTGCTAGAACTAGCGGGTATTACGAGCAGTACTTC. Its translation is CSARTSGYYEQYF.

The genes are TRBV11-2 and TRBJ2-7, with TRBD1 matching 7 bases. Germline V gives CDR1 SGHAT, CDR2 FQNNGV. CDR3 length: 16 residues. V shed 4 bases, J shed 6 bases, and the junction held 15 bases outside the gene matches. The CDR3 here is CASSWSTGTEALEQYF. In DNA form, the CDR3 reads TGTGCCAGCAGCTGGTCCACCGGGACAGAGGCTCTCGAGCAGTACTTC.

V and J are TRBV6-1 and TRBJ2-1, with 13 bases fitting TRBD2. V shed 2 bases and J 12 bases; nucleotides not matched to a gene: 7. The length of the CDR3 is 15 residues. Germline-derived CDR1 and CDR2 are MNHNS and SASEGT. This CDR3 is CASSERLAGGAAQFF. The CDR3 coding sequence is TGTGCCAGCAGTGAACGACTAGCGGGGGGTGCTGCGCAGTTCTTC.

This clonotype was recorded many times. The genes are TRBV7-8 and TRBJ2-2; D uncertain. Germline-derived CDR1 and CDR2 are SGHVS and FQNEAQ. CDR3 length equals 15 residues. The V end lost 5 bases, the J end lost 4 bases, and 14 bases lay between the germline ends. CDR3 amino acids: CASSPTVEATGELFF. For the CDR3, the DNA is TGTGCCAGCAGCCCGACGGTCGAGGCCACCGGGGAGCTGTTTTTT.

This chain connects TRBV12-3 or TRBV12-4 to TRBJ2-7; D perhaps matches TRBD2 (6 bases). Between the trimmed V and J ends, which lost 3 bases and 1 base, there was a span of 19 bases. The CDR3 has 17 amino acids. The CDR3 spells CASSFDRTPEGSYEQYF. CDR3 nucleotides: TGTGCCAGCAGTTTTGATCGGACCCCGGAGGGGTCCTACGAGCAGTACTTC.

J is TRBJ2-1 and V is TRBV7-9; either TRBD1 or TRBD2 may supply D (5 bases each). Per the germline V gene, CDR1 is SEHNR and CDR2 is FQNEAQ (reference sequence). Deletions cut 1 base from V and 7 bases from J, with 11 bases between. The CDR3 consists of 14 residues. The CDR3 region is CASSLDGWGNEQFF. The CDR3 DNA sequence: TGTGCCAGCAGCTTAGACGGATGGGGGAATGAGCAGTTCTTC.

V and J are TRBV19 and TRBJ1-1; D remains ambiguous. The CDR3 covers 13 residues. V lost 2 bases and J 3 bases, leaving 7 bases between the germline ends. Germline V CDR1 and CDR2: LNHDA, SQIVND (reference sequence). The CDR3, as DNA: TGTGCCAGTAGTATAACCACCTACACTGAAGCTTTCTTT. Encoded protein: CASSITTYTEAFF.

This sequence joins TRBV4-1 and TRBJ2-1; perhaps TRBD1 as D (5 bases). V was shortened by 0 bases and J by 6 bases, with 12 bases between the two germline ends. Germline CDR1 is MGHRA and CDR2 is YSYEKL. This CDR3 has 15 amino acids. CDR3 sequence reads: CASSQDPAGLNEQFF. The CDR3 DNA reads as TGCGCCAGCAGCCAAGATCCGGCAGGGCTCAATGAGCAGTTCTTC.

The rearrangement links TRBV6-5 to TRBJ1-6, with D unclear. V dropped 3 bases and J dropped 4 bases, with 10 bases sitting between them. The CDR3 loop spans 15 amino acids. The V gene's germline CDR1 is MNHEY and CDR2 SVGAGI. The CDR3 protein is CASSYGDGYNSPLHF. CDR3 coding DNA: TGTGCCAGCAGTTATGGGGATGGGTATAATTCACCCCTCCACTTT.

The rearrangement uses TRBV12-3 or TRBV12-4 and TRBJ1-2, with a possible D match to TRBD1 (5 bases). The CDR3 totals 13 residues. Trimming pared 5 bases from V and 4 bases from J, leaving 11 bases between. CDR3 region: CASSQSGTYGYTF. The CDR3 nucleotides read TGTGCCAGCAGTCAATCAGGGACCTATGGCTACACCTTC.

This clonotype was found a few times. The chain joins TRBV7-2 to TRBJ2-5; D could derive from TRBD1 or TRBD2 (6 bases each). The germline V and J ends were trimmed by 4 bases and 5 bases, with 23 bases remaining between them. There are 17 residues in the CDR3. The germline V gene has CDR1 SGHTA and CDR2 FQGNSA. The CDR3: CASSSSHSLGGLETQYF. CDR3 coding DNA: TGTGCCAGCAGCTCGTCCCACTCATTAGGGGGGCTGGAGACCCAGTACTTC.

This clonotype was observed once. The chain has TRBV28 and TRBJ1-2, with D possibly being TRBD1 (6 bases). V shed 5 bases and J shed 4 bases, with 11 bases lying between them. Per the germline V gene, CDR1 is MDHEN and CDR2 is SYDVKM. The CDR3 extends over 13 amino acids. Written as DNA, the CDR3 is TGTGCCAGCAGTCGACAGGCTGTCTATGGCTACACCTTC. It specifies CASSRQAVYGYTF.

This clonotype was seen more than once but under ten times. J is TRBJ2-1 and V is TRBV19; 13 nucleotides match TRBD2. The germline gives CDR1 LNHDA, CDR2 SQIVND (reference sequence). Germline trimming cut 9 bases from V and 8 bases from J; bases unmatched to any gene: 4. This CDR3 has 13 residues. For the CDR3, the DNA is TGTGCCAGCACACTAGCGGGAGGGGATGAGCAGTTCTTC. It is translated as CASTLAGGDEQFF.

The gene calls are TRBV19 and TRBJ1-5; D unresolved. Germline lookup yields CDR1 LNHDA and CDR2 SQIVND (reference sequence). V was shortened by 2 bases and J by 0 bases, with 8 bases between the two germline ends. CDR3 length: 15 residues. The CDR3 DNA is TGTGCCAGTAGTATACGGCAGTATAGCAATCAGCCCCAGCATTTT. As protein: CASSIRQYSNQPQHF.

The chain couples TRBV12-3 or TRBV12-4 to TRBJ2-2; D may be TRBD2 (5 bases). CDR3 length: 14 residues. Trimming cost V 2 bases and J 7 bases, with 11 bases left between them. The CDR3 loop reads CASSLNHRGGELFF. The DNA for the CDR3 is TGTGCCAGCAGTTTAAATCATCGGGGCGGGGAGCTGTTTTTT.

There are a few counts of this clonotype. The chain is built from TRBV12-3 or TRBV12-4 and TRBJ2-1; 9 bases line up with TRBD2. This CDR3 region has 15 residues. V was clipped by 2 bases and J by 5 bases; unmatched bases: 4. In DNA, the CDR3 is TGTGCCAGCAGTTTATGGACTAGCGTAGACAATGAGCAGTTCTTC. Translating it yields CASSLWTSVDNEQFF.

This clonotype was detected only a few times. The V and J genes are TRBV7-2 and TRBJ2-5; D unresolved. Trimming pared 3 bases from V and 4 bases from J, leaving 9 bases between. The CDR3 contains 13 residues. The germline V gene has CDR1 SGHTA and CDR2 FQGNSA. CDR3 protein: CASSFNPGETQYF. CDR3 DNA sequence: TGTGCCAGCAGCTTTAATCCCGGAGAGACCCAGTACTTC. The variable domain in full, completed from reference TRBV7-2 and TRBJ2-5, reads GAGVSQSPSNKVTEKGKDVELRCDPISGHTALYWYRQSLGQGLEFLIYFQGNSAPDKSGLPSDRFSAERTGGSVSTLTIQRTQQEDSAVYLCASSFNPGETQYFGPGTRLLVL.

The V and J genes are TRBV15 and TRBJ1-1, with D perhaps TRBD1 (5 bases). Trimming shortened V by 5 bases and J by 1 base, and 17 bases separated the two germline ends. The germline gives CDR1 LNHNV, CDR2 YYDKDF (reference sequence). The CDR3 contains 16 residues. CDR3: CATSRRLGEGNTEAFF. In DNA, the CDR3 is TGTGCCACCAGCCGCCGCTTGGGGGAGGGGAACACTGAAGCTTTCTTT.

The chain combines TRBV7-8 with TRBJ1-5; D gene unclear. The CDR3 totals 14 residues. Germline V gene data show CDR1 as SGHVS and CDR2 as FQNEAQ. V dropped 5 bases and J dropped 4 bases, with 12 bases sitting between them. The CDR3 bases are TGTGCCAGCAGCCCCCGTAGGCTTAATCAGCCCCAGCATTTT. This translates into CASSPRRLNQPQHF. The full variable domain, completed using reference TRBV7-8 and TRBJ1-5, is GAGVSQSPRYKVAKRGQDVALRCDPISGHVSLFWYQQALGQGPEFLTYFQNEAQLDKSGLPSDRFFAERPEGSVSTLKIQRTQQEDSAVYLCASSPRRLNQPQHFGDGTRLSIL.

As to this clonotype: The junction and the germline gene differ at one end; a read error may be behind it. The CDR3 DNA sequence: TGCAGCACCTCGACAGGGAATACGCGCGAGCAGAACTTC. Amino acid sequence: CSTSTGNTREQNF. This chain links TRBV29-1 with TRBJ2-7, with 7 bases lining up with TRBD1. Germline V gene data show CDR1 as SQVTM and CDR2 as ANQGSEA. The CDR3 covers 13 residues.

This chain links TRBV25-1 with TRBJ2-7; 9 bases fit TRBD1. CDR3 length equals 19 residues. Germline CDR1 reads MGHDK; CDR2 reads SYGVNS. J lost 8 bases, V lost 4 bases, and 24 bases had no gene match. The CDR3 loop reads CASSVPADRGFQGAYQQYF. The CDR3, as DNA: TGTGCCAGCAGTGTTCCTGCCGACAGGGGGTTCCAAGGGGCTTACCAGCAGTACTTC.